This is a list of T cell receptor beta chains from one sample in a study of cytomegalovirus exposure and HLA in healthy donors. The method was immunoSEQ multiplex PCR; TCRdb's version includes in-frame clones alone and lacks a portion of them. The table has around 130,000 clones, about 82% seen once. The sample consisted of PBMCs. All receptors come from a boy aged 5-17 years in good health and CMV-seronegative. Each CDR3 is given with its conserved first and last residue. A D gene is named only where the DNA matches it firmly. Rows give clone size only sometimes, using once, few, many, or a class for an expanded clone.

j_gene: TRBJ2-2
d_gene: TRBD1
abundance: few
v_gene: TRBV5-1
len: 19
CDR3aa: CASSLGAGGMGTNTGELFF
CDR3nt: TGCGCCAGCAGCTTGGGTGCAGGGGGAATGGGGACGAACACCGGGGAGCTGTTTTTT

j_gene: TRBJ1-5
d_gene: -
abundance: -
v_gene: TRBV15
len: 16
CDR3aa: CATSRGGAFSNQPQHF
CDR3nt: TGTGCCACCAGCAGAGGAGGAGCATTTAGCAATCAGCCCCAGCATTTT

j_gene: TRBJ1-1
d_gene: TRBD1
abundance: -
v_gene: TRBV7-8
len: 14
CDR3aa: CASRNQGGNTEAFF
CDR3nt: TGTGCCAGCAGAAATCAGGGGGGGAACACTGAAGCTTTCTTT

j_gene: TRBJ1-1
d_gene: -
abundance: -
v_gene: TRBV19
len: 14
CDR3aa: CASSISVRGTEAFF
CDR3nt: -

j_gene: TRBJ1-2
d_gene: -
abundance: -
v_gene: TRBV29-1
len: 16
CDR3aa: CSVDTGPAGSYYGYTF
CDR3nt: TGCAGCGTTGATACAGGACCGGCGGGATCCTATTATGGCTACACCTTC

j_gene: TRBJ2-7
d_gene: TRBD1
abundance: -
v_gene: TRBV28
len: 14
CDR3aa: CASSFGDREYEQYF
CDR3nt: TGTGCCAGCAGTTTTGGGGACAGGGAGTACGAGCAGTACTTC

j_gene: TRBJ2-7
d_gene: -
abundance: -
v_gene: TRBV2
len: 15
CDR3aa: CASSESDSTYYEQYF
CDR3nt: TGTGCCAGCAGTGAATCCGACAGCACCTACTACGAGCAGTACTTC

j_gene: TRBJ2-7
d_gene: TRBD2
abundance: -
v_gene: TRBV5-4
len: 16
CDR3aa: CASRPGLAGGEYEQYF
CDR3nt: TGTGCCAGCAGACCGGGACTAGCGGGAGGTGAATACGAGCAGTACTTC

j_gene: TRBJ2-1
d_gene: TRBD2
abundance: -
v_gene: TRBV9
len: 15
CDR3aa: CASSVGTSGYNEQFF
CDR3nt: TGTGCCAGCAGCGTAGGGACTAGCGGCTACAATGAGCAGTTCTTC

j_gene: TRBJ2-1
d_gene: TRBD2
abundance: -
v_gene: TRBV4-3
len: 17
CDR3aa: CASSQDGGGRIYNEQFF
CDR3nt: TGCGCCAGCAGCCAAGACGGTGGCGGGAGGATATACAATGAGCAGTTCTTC

j_gene: TRBJ1-1
d_gene: -
abundance: -
v_gene: TRBV25-1
len: 13
CDR3aa: CASSVGGDTEAFF
CDR3nt: TGTGCCAGCAGTGTGGGGGGGGACACTGAAGCTTTCTTT

j_gene: TRBJ1-1
d_gene: TRBD1
abundance: few
v_gene: TRBV6-5
len: 16
CDR3aa: CASSSLEKDRGHEAFF
CDR3nt: TGTGCCAGCAGTTCCCTCGAAAAGGACAGGGGCCATGAAGCTTTCTTT

j_gene: TRBJ1-1
d_gene: -
abundance: few
v_gene: TRBV7-9
len: 11
CDR3aa: CASLRDTEAFF
CDR3nt: TGTGCCAGCCTACGTGACACTGAAGCTTTCTTT

j_gene: TRBJ1-1
d_gene: -
abundance: -
v_gene: TRBV7-9
len: 12
CDR3aa: CASSPEELEAFF
CDR3nt: TGTGCCAGCAGCCCAGAGGAGCTTGAAGCTTTCTTT

j_gene: TRBJ1-2
d_gene: -
abundance: -
v_gene: TRBV13
len: 12
CDR3aa: CASSLPGYGYTF
CDR3nt: TGTGCCAGCAGCTTGCCGGGCTATGGCTACACCTTC

j_gene: TRBJ2-7
d_gene: TRBD2
abundance: -
v_gene: TRBV7-9
len: 11
CDR3aa: CASSPGGEQYF
CDR3nt: TGTGCCAGCAGCCCCGGGGGGGAGCAGTACTTC

j_gene: TRBJ2-1
d_gene: -
abundance: -
v_gene: TRBV9
len: 16
CDR3aa: CASSARTPQGYNEQFF
CDR3nt: TGTGCCAGCAGCGCTCGAACGCCACAGGGCTACAATGAGCAGTTCTTC

j_gene: TRBJ2-7
d_gene: TRBD1
abundance: -
v_gene: TRBV13
len: 15
CDR3aa: CASSSAGTGSQEQYF
CDR3nt: TGTGCCAGCAGCTCCGCGGGGACAGGGTCGCAGGAGCAGTACTTC

j_gene: TRBJ2-3
d_gene: TRBD2
abundance: -
v_gene: TRBV30
len: 15
CDR3aa: CAWSPGTSGTDTQYF
CDR3nt: TGTGCCTGGAGTCCCGGGACTAGCGGCACAGATACGCAGTATTTT

j_gene: TRBJ2-1
d_gene: TRBD2
abundance: -
v_gene: TRBV30
len: 18
CDR3aa: CAWSGLAVPPTSYNEQFF
CDR3nt: TGTGCCTGGAGTGGGCTAGCGGTCCCTCCCACCTCCTACAATGAGCAGTTCTTC

j_gene: TRBJ2-5
d_gene: -
abundance: few
v_gene: TRBV28
len: 13
CDR3aa: CASSLRGQETQYF
CDR3nt: TGTGCCAGCAGTTTAAGGGGTCAAGAGACCCAGTACTTC

j_gene: TRBJ2-1
d_gene: -
abundance: -
v_gene: TRBV7-2
len: 12
CDR3aa: CASSLLFNEQFF
CDR3nt: TGTGCCAGCAGCTTACTATTCAATGAGCAGTTCTTC

j_gene: TRBJ2-7
d_gene: -
abundance: -
v_gene: TRBV4-2
len: 15
CDR3aa: CASSQDLSGSYEQYF
CDR3nt: TGTGCCAGCAGCCAAGATCTGTCAGGTTCCTACGAGCAGTACTTC

j_gene: TRBJ1-2
d_gene: -
abundance: -
v_gene: TRBV10-3
len: 15
CDR3aa: CATYAPRENFYGYTF
CDR3nt: TGTGCCACCTATGCCCCTCGGGAGAACTTCTATGGCTACACCTTC

j_gene: TRBJ2-3
d_gene: TRBD2
abundance: -
v_gene: TRBV7-9
len: 16
CDR3aa: CASSLGLAGFPRGQYF
CDR3nt: TGTGCCAGCAGCTTAGGACTAGCGGGATTCCCGAGGGGGCAGTATTTT

j_gene: TRBJ2-5
d_gene: -
abundance: few
v_gene: TRBV7-2
len: 13
CDR3aa: CASSLHREETQYF
CDR3nt: TGTGCCAGCAGCTTACACAGGGAAGAGACCCAGTACTTC

j_gene: TRBJ1-1
d_gene: TRBD1
abundance: once
v_gene: TRBV9
len: 13
CDR3aa: CASSEGAGTEAFF
CDR3nt: TGTGCCAGCAGCGAGGGGGCGGGCACTGAAGCTTTCTTT

j_gene: TRBJ2-4
d_gene: TRBD1
abundance: -
v_gene: TRBV5-6
len: 17
CDR3aa: CASSNLPTGTGVYIQYF
CDR3nt: TGTGCCAGCAGCAACCTCCCCACCGGGACAGGGGTATACATTCAGTACTTC

j_gene: TRBJ1-1
d_gene: -
abundance: few
v_gene: TRBV2
len: 14
CDR3aa: CASRIRVMNTEAFF
CDR3nt: TGTGCCAGCAGGATTCGGGTTATGAACACTGAAGCTTTCTTT

j_gene: TRBJ1-4
d_gene: TRBD1
abundance: once
v_gene: TRBV30
len: 12
CDR3aa: CARGQGDEKLFF
CDR3nt: TGTGCCCGGGGACAGGGAGATGAAAAACTGTTTTTT

j_gene: TRBJ2-1
d_gene: -
abundance: once
v_gene: TRBV4-1
len: 17
CDR3aa: CASSSQTSGGMLNEQFF
CDR3nt: TGCGCCAGCAGCAGCCAAACCAGCGGCGGGATGTTAAACGAGCAGTTCTTC

j_gene: TRBJ2-7
d_gene: TRBD2
abundance: -
v_gene: TRBV7-2
len: 15
CDR3aa: CASSFGASGTYEQYF
CDR3nt: TGTGCCAGCAGCTTCGGGGCTAGCGGGACCTACGAGCAGTACTTC

j_gene: TRBJ2-7
d_gene: -
abundance: -
v_gene: TRBV2
len: 13
CDR3aa: CASTLSASTEQYF
CDR3nt: TGTGCCAGCACCCTAAGTGCTAGCACCGAGCAGTACTTC

j_gene: TRBJ2-1
d_gene: TRBD2
abundance: -
v_gene: TRBV27
len: 16
CDR3aa: CASSFSGGLATREQFF
CDR3nt: TGTGCCAGCAGTTTCTCGGGGGGACTAGCCACAAGGGAGCAGTTCTTC

j_gene: TRBJ1-4
d_gene: -
abundance: -
v_gene: TRBV6-5
len: 15
CDR3aa: CASSYGPAPGEKLFF
CDR3nt: TGTGCCAGCAGTTACGGACCGGCCCCGGGGGAAAAACTGTTTTTT

j_gene: TRBJ2-1
d_gene: TRBD2
abundance: few
v_gene: TRBV10-3
len: 16
CDR3aa: CAISDRVAGGPSEQFF
CDR3nt: TGTGCCATCAGTGACAGGGTAGCGGGAGGGCCCTCTGAGCAGTTCTTC

j_gene: TRBJ2-2
d_gene: -
abundance: once
v_gene: TRBV19
len: 19
CDR3aa: CASSILTNALGEDTGELFF
CDR3nt: TGTGCCAGTAGTATATTGACGAACGCTCTAGGGGAGGACACCGGGGAGCTGTTTTTT

j_gene: TRBJ1-2
d_gene: -
abundance: once
v_gene: TRBV27
len: 14
CDR3aa: CASSFSGGDYGYTF
CDR3nt: TGTGCCAGCAGTTTCTCAGGAGGGGACTATGGCTACACCTTC

j_gene: TRBJ1-6
d_gene: -
abundance: -
v_gene: TRBV6-5
len: 14
CDR3aa: CASSTAPDNSPLHF
CDR3nt: TGTGCCAGCAGTACCGCCCCGGATAATTCACCCCTCCACTTT

j_gene: TRBJ2-5
d_gene: TRBD1
abundance: -
v_gene: TRBV11-3
len: 14
CDR3aa: CASSSRDSQETQYF
CDR3nt: TGTGCCAGCAGCTCCCGGGACAGCCAAGAGACCCAGTACTTC